The next 22 T cell receptor beta chains were all read from a single sample in a study of T cells in Graves' hyperthyroidism and ophthalmopathy. TCR beta CDR3 region amplification was performed from RNA transcripts. The TCR CDR3 was amplified in a first-round RT-PCR using the HTBI primer set. TCRdb reprocessed the multiplex PCR reads via MiXCR and lists one record per CDR3 protein. The sample has 400,000 to 500,000 distinct CDR3 sequences; 14% to 15% are singletons. Sequenced material: blood. Source of these receptors: a man aged 18 to 35 with Graves' ophthalmopathy.

In its sample, this clonotype was seen many times. V and J are TRBV20-1 and TRBJ1-1, with D uncertain. Germline V CDR1 and CDR2: DFQATT, SNEGSKA (reference sequence). The CDR3 runs to 19 residues. V was pared by 0 bases and J by 0 bases, with 23 bases between. The CDR3 is CSARERSAGLSYMNTEAFF. In DNA, the CDR3 is TGCAGTGCTAGAGAACGGTCGGCAGGCCTAAGTTATATGAACACTGAAGCTTTCTTT.

This CDR3 reads CASSQATGEGYTF. DNA of the CDR3: TGCGCCAGCAGCCAAGCGACAGGAGAGGGCTACACCTTC. The gene calls are TRBV4-1 and TRBJ1-2; a weak D match, TRBD1 (6 bases). Between the trimmed V and J ends, which lost 1 base and 8 bases, there was a span of 11 bases. CDR1 is MGHRA, CDR2 YSYEKL, per germline. The length of the CDR3 is 13 residues.

This clonotype is a singleton in its sample. The rearrangement uses TRBV19 and TRBJ1-5, with 7 positions matching TRBD1. Germline CDR1 is LNHDA and CDR2 is SQIVND (reference sequence). V lost 7 bases, J lost 2 bases, and 11 bases stayed unmatched. This CDR3 has 16 residues. CDR3 region: CASTPRPGTGNQPQHF. DNA for the CDR3: TGTGCCAGTACTCCTAGGCCCGGGACAGGCAATCAGCCCCAGCATTTT.

The rearrangement joins TRBV5-8 to TRBJ1-2; the D is unclear. From germline, CDR1 is SGHTS and CDR2 YDEGEE. Trimming took 1 base from V and 0 from J, leaving 4 bases between them. This CDR3 spans 13 amino acids. This CDR3 reads CASSLMSNYGYTF. The CDR3 DNA follows: TGTGCCAGCAGCTTGATGTCTAACTATGGCTACACCTTC.

Turning to this clonotype: A much more abundant neighbour one base away suggests this may be a read error. The chain carries TRBV15 and TRBJ2-2; TRBD1 is a possible D gene (5 bases). Germline CDR1 LNHNV, CDR2 YYDKDF (reference sequence). V shed 4 bases and J shed 5 bases, with 14 bases lying between them. This CDR3 has 15 residues. CDR3 nucleotide sequence: TGTGCCACCAGCAAACAGACAGTAGTGACCGGGGAGCTGTTTTTT. This gives the protein CATSKQTVVTGELFF.

In this sample, this clonotype turned up once. This chain connects TRBV6-5 to TRBJ1-4; TRBD1 matches at 7 bases. V lost 2 bases, J lost 8 bases, and 8 bases stayed unmatched. The CDR3 sequence is 15 residues long. Per the germline V gene, CDR1 is MNHEY and CDR2 is SVGAGI. DNA of the CDR3: TGTGCCAGCAGTTACATCAGGGGGAGTGGCGAAAAACTGTTTTTT. It translates to CASSYIRGSGEKLFF.

Here the CDR3 reads CASSWARESGELFF. CDR3 DNA sequence: TGCGCCAGCAGCTGGGCCAGGGAGTCTGGGGAGCTGTTTTTT. This chain uses TRBV5-1 with TRBJ2-2, with D perhaps given as TRBD1 or TRBD2 (5 bases each). CDR1 is SGHRS, CDR2 YFSETQ, per germline. CDR3 length equals 14 residues. Trimming stripped 3 bases from V and 8 bases from J, with 14 bases between.

This clonotype was observed at least ten times. The chain combines TRBV27 with TRBJ1-2; D is possibly TRBD1 (5 bases). Trimming left V 5 bases short and J 4 bases short, with 14 bases between. CDR3 length: 14 residues. Germline-derived CDR1 and CDR2 are MNHEY and SMNVEV (reference sequence). CDR3 residues: CASSPYRTIYGYTF. The CDR3 nucleotides are TGTGCCAGCAGTCCCTACCGGACAATCTATGGCTACACCTTC.

The chain is built from TRBV24-1 and TRBJ2-3, with D unclear. V was trimmed by 5 bases and J by 7 bases, leaving 9 bases between them. Germline CDR1 is KGHDR and CDR2 is SFDVKD. The CDR3 consists of 12 residues. CDR3 loop: CATSGWPNTQYF. CDR3 DNA: TGTGCCACCAGTGGGTGGCCCAATACGCAGTATTTT.

The chain is built from TRBV20-1 and TRBJ1-3, with unresolved D. The CDR3 spans 15 residues. Trimming removed 6 bases from V and 1 base from J, with 16 bases in between. Germline assignment: CDR1 DFQATT and CDR2 SNEGSKA (reference sequence). The CDR3 DNA reads TGCAGTGCCACTAGGTGGGATTTGTCTGGAAACACCATATATTTT. This translates into CSATRWDLSGNTIYF.

The table lists this clonotype with many counts. The genes are TRBV20-1 and TRBJ1-4, with D perhaps TRBD1 (5 bases). V lost 1 base, J lost 2 bases, and 14 bases lay in between. Germline V gene data show CDR1 as DFQATT and CDR2 as SNEGSKA (reference sequence). This CDR3 has 16 residues. CDR3 coding DNA: TGCAGTGCTAGAGGATTTGGCGGGGCTACTAATGAAAAACTGTTTTTT. This sequence encodes CSARGFGGATNEKLFF.

This clonotype was detected only a few times. The gene calls are TRBV5-1 and TRBJ1-6, with D possibly TRBD1 on 5 matching bases. The CDR3 extends over 18 amino acids. V lost 0 bases and J lost 7, with 20 bases in between. The germline V gene encodes CDR1 SGHRS and CDR2 YFSETQ. This CDR3 is CASSLAIAGPGGNSPLHF. CDR3 in DNA: TGCGCCAGCAGCTTGGCCATTGCAGGGCCGGGGGGAAATTCACCCCTCCACTTT.

The chain uses TRBV19 and TRBJ1-4; 8 nucleotides agree with TRBD1. The V gene's germline CDR1 is LNHDA and CDR2 SQIVND (reference sequence). V was clipped by 6 bases and J by 6 bases; unmatched bases: 9. There are 15 residues in the CDR3. The CDR3 spells CASSLGTGRDEKLFF. Here the CDR3 DNA reads TGTGCCAGTAGCCTGGGGACAGGCCGGGATGAAAAACTGTTTTTT.

This clonotype was found many times. The chain is built from TRBV9 and TRBJ2-2; 8 bases line up with TRBD2. V trimming: 1 base; J trimming: 5 bases; junction bases outside the gene matches: 4. Germline V gives CDR1 SGDLS, CDR2 YYNGEE. The CDR3 is 15 residues long. CDR3 sequence: CASSVQVAGTGELFF. The CDR3 coding sequence is TGTGCCAGCAGCGTACAAGTAGCGGGAACCGGGGAGCTGTTTTTT.

This clonotype was detected only a few times. V is TRBV6-1 and J is TRBJ1-4; D not certain. Germline loops: CDR1 MNHNS, CDR2 SASEGT. CDR3 length: 14 amino acids. Trimming cost V 6 bases and J 6 bases, with 14 bases left between them. In DNA form, the CDR3 reads TGTGCCAGCAGCAGGACTGCCCAGTATGAAAAACTGTTTTTT. Translated, it gives CASSRTAQYEKLFF.

The gene calls are TRBV15 and TRBJ1-2; TRBD1 might be the D (6 bases). This CDR3 contains 15 residues. Germline-derived CDR1 and CDR2 are LNHNV and YYDKDF (reference sequence). Trimming removed 4 bases from V and 0 bases from J, with 12 bases in between. The CDR3 sequence is CATSKGGLTNYGYTF. CDR3 DNA sequence: TGTGCCACCAGCAAGGGGGGCCTCACTAACTATGGCTACACCTTC.

In this sample, this clonotype turned up many times. The chain has TRBV27 and TRBJ1-2; 11 nucleotides line up with TRBD1. This CDR3 has 15 residues. From germline, CDR1 is MNHEY and CDR2 SMNVEV (reference sequence). With 6 bases clipped from V and 3 bases from J, the junction kept 6 bases outside the gene matches. CDR3 sequence: CASRRTGGIYYGYTF. The CDR3 DNA reads as TGTGCCAGCAGGCGGACAGGGGGCATATACTATGGCTACACCTTC.

The V gene is TRBV5-1, the J gene TRBJ2-1, with D possibly TRBD1 on 6 matching bases. Trimming took off 0 bases at V and 8 bases at J, with 12 bases between the two ends. CDR3 length equals 14 residues. The germline V gene has CDR1 SGHRS and CDR2 YFSETQ. The CDR3 nucleotides are TGCGCCAGCAGCTTGGGGCAGGGGAACGATGAGCAGTTCTTC. This translates into CASSLGQGNDEQFF. Filled out from reference TRBV5-1 and TRBJ2-1, the complete variable domain reads KAGVTQTPRYLIKTRGQQVTLSCSPISGHRSVSWYQQTPGQGLQFLFEYFSETQRNKGNFPGRFSGRQFSNSRSEMNVSTLELGDSALYLCASSLGQGNDEQFFGPGTRLTVL.

This clonotype appeared many times. The chain employs TRBV4-1 and TRBJ2-7; TRBD1 might be the D (7 bases). The germline V and J ends were trimmed by 5 bases and 3 bases, with 11 bases remaining between them. The CDR3 length is 13 residues. CDR1 is MGHRA and CDR2 is YSYEKL in the germline V gene. The CDR3 DNA reads TGCGCCAGCAGCGGACAGGAGGGCTACGAGCAGTACTTC. This encodes CASSGQEGYEQYF.

For this clonotype: This could be a read error, since a much larger clone is one nucleotide away. V and J are TRBV7-9 and TRBJ2-7; possible D gene TRBD2, 5 bases. The germline V and J ends were trimmed by 7 bases and 0 bases, with 22 bases remaining between them. The V gene's germline CDR1 is SEHNR and CDR2 FQNEAQ (reference sequence). This CDR3 has 17 amino acids. The CDR3 DNA reads TGTGCCAGCACCTCATATCCCCCGGACTTGAGCTCCTACGAGCAGTACTTC. Translating it yields CASTSYPPDLSSYEQYF.

This clonotype was seen at least ten times. The chain combines TRBV24-1 with TRBJ1-2; 8 bases line up with TRBD1. The germline CDR1 and CDR2 sequences are KGHDR and SFDVKD. This CDR3 region has 14 residues. J was trimmed by 4 bases and V by 3 bases; bases with no gene match: 3. The CDR3, as DNA: TGTGCCACCAGTGATCCCGACAGGGGCTATGGCTACACCTTC. Protein product: CATSDPDRGYGYTF.

This clonotype was found many times. The genes are TRBV20-1 and TRBJ1-1; D is possibly TRBD1 (6 bases). The CDR3 totals 11 residues. Trimming removed 2 bases from V and 8 bases from J, with 9 bases in between. Germline CDR1 and CDR2: DFQATT and SNEGSKA (reference sequence). The DNA for the CDR3 is TGCAGTGCTAGAAACCAGGGGGAAGCTTTCTTT. This codes for CSARNQGEAFF.